The next 21 T cell receptor beta chains were all read from a single sample in a study of cytomegalovirus exposure and HLA in healthy donors. With 60 Vbeta and 13 Jbeta primers, the PCR was carried out. Some clones are missing from TCRdb's copy, which holds only in-frame ones; the method was immunoSEQ multiplex PCR. Of about 200,000 clones detected, roughly 90% appear once; the ten largest clones hold around 0.31%. The sample consisted of PBMCs. The source of these receptors is a young woman in good health and CMV-seronegative.

V gene TRBV9 combines with J gene TRBJ2-1, with 10 positions matching TRBD2. CDR1 SGDLS and CDR2 YYNGEE come from the germline V gene. After removal of 2 bases from V and 5 bases from J, the junction contained 4 bases not matched to a gene. The CDR3 extends over 15 amino acids. The CDR3, as DNA: TGTGCCAGCAGCGTTAGCGGGAGGTACGACAATGAGCAGTTCTTC. Translated: CASSVSGRYDNEQFF.

The V gene is TRBV5-1, the J gene TRBJ2-2, with TRBD1 matching 9 bases. The CDR3 sequence is 16 residues long. Germline-derived CDR1 and CDR2 are SGHRS and YFSETQ. The V gene end was trimmed by 4 bases and the J gene end by 5 bases; junction bases not matched to a gene: 9. The DNA of the CDR3 is TGCGCCAGCAGCCACCGGGACAGGGATAATACCGGGGAGCTGTTTTTT. It yields the protein CASSHRDRDNTGELFF.

This clone showed up just a few times. The chain recombines TRBV5-1 with TRBJ2-7, with 7 bases fitting TRBD2. The trim removed 2 bases at V and 3 bases at J, leaving 5 bases unmatched. This CDR3 contains 14 residues. The germline V gene has CDR1 SGHRS and CDR2 YFSETQ. This CDR3 is CASSFGASGYEQYF. The DNA of the CDR3 is TGCGCCAGCAGCTTTGGGGCTAGCGGCTACGAGCAGTACTTC. The full variable domain, rest sourced from reference TRBV5-1 and TRBJ2-7, is KAGVTQTPRYLIKTRGQQVTLSCSPISGHRSVSWYQQTPGQGLQFLFEYFSETQRNKGNFPGRFSGRQFSNSRSEMNVSTLELGDSALYLCASSFGASGYEQYFGPGTRLTVT.

The V and J genes are TRBV7-2 and TRBJ2-1; 14 bases map to TRBD2. J gave up 11 bases and V 5 bases, and 11 bases lay outside the gene matches. Germline CDR1 SGHTA, CDR2 FQGNSA. CDR3 length equals 16 residues. Here the CDR3 reads CASSITGTSGSLKQFF. The CDR3 nucleotides are TGTGCCAGCAGCATCACCGGGACTAGCGGGAGTCTGAAGCAGTTCTTC.

This rearrangement joins TRBV28 to TRBJ1-5, with D possibly being TRBD1 (5 bases). The CDR3 has 15 residues. The V gene lost 7 bases and the J gene lost 7 bases, with 20 bases spanning the gap. Looked up from germline, CDR1 is MDHEN and CDR2 is SYDVKM. The CDR3 coding sequence is TGTGCCAGCAACTCTCCGTCGGGAGGGGAGCAGCCCCAGCATTTT. Amino acids: CASNSPSGGEQPQHF.

The rearrangement uses TRBV10-3 and TRBJ1-4; a possible D gene is TRBD1 (6 bases). CDR3 length: 14 amino acids. The germline V and J ends were trimmed by 2 bases and 4 bases, with 8 bases remaining between them. CDR1 ENHRY and CDR2 SYGVKD come from the germline V gene. The CDR3 here is CAISEGQLNEKLFF. The CDR3 DNA sequence: TGTGCCATCAGTGAGGGACAGCTTAATGAAAAACTGTTTTTT.

The chain couples TRBV6-1 to TRBJ2-5; the match to TRBD1 covers 9 bases. The V segment lost 6 bases and the J segment 5 bases; nucleotides outside the gene matches: 10. The CDR3 spans 15 residues. CDR1 is MNHNS and CDR2 is SASEGT in the germline V gene. The CDR3 nucleotides are TGTGCCAGCAGACCACAGGGGGCGGGATTTGAGACCCAGTACTTC. This encodes CASRPQGAGFETQYF.

The V gene is TRBV11-2, the J gene TRBJ2-1, with 8 positions matching TRBD2. Looked up from germline, CDR1 is SGHAT and CDR2 is FQNNGV. Unmatched junction bases numbered 11, after V lost 7 bases and J lost 3 bases. The CDR3 has 16 residues. Here the CDR3 reads CASNLRRGLDYNEQFF. The CDR3 coding sequence is TGTGCCAGCAATCTTCGCCGGGGACTAGACTACAATGAGCAGTTCTTC. Based on the CDR3 plus reference TRBV11-2 and TRBJ2-1, the full variable domain is EAGVAQSPRYKIIEKRQSVAFWCNPISGHATLYWYQQILGQGPKLLIQFQNNGVVDDSQLPKDRFSAERLKGVDSTLKIQPAKLEDSAVYLCASNLRRGLDYNEQFFGPGTRLTVL.

The gene calls are TRBV28 and TRBJ1-4, with 9 bases that match TRBD1. This CDR3 has 15 amino acids. J lost 8 bases, V lost 10 bases, and 14 bases had no gene match. Germline assignment: CDR1 MDHEN and CDR2 SYDVKM. This CDR3 is CATLPVRTGDEKLFF. The DNA for the CDR3 is TGTGCCACCCTCCCTGTAAGGACAGGGGACGAAAAACTGTTTTTT.

This sequence joins TRBV19 and TRBJ1-6, with TRBD1 matching 9 bases. CDR3 length: 15 amino acids. Germline values: CDR1 LNHDA, CDR2 SQIVND (reference sequence). After removal of 4 bases from V and 9 bases from J, the junction contained 7 bases not matched to a gene. The DNA for the CDR3 is TGTGCCAGTAGTAACACCGGGACAGGGCGTTCACCCCTCCACTTT. Translating it yields CASSNTGTGRSPLHF.

The rearrangement joins TRBV28 to TRBJ1-4; possibly TRBD1 for D (5 bases). The germline gives CDR1 MDHEN, CDR2 SYDVKM. The V and J ends lost 3 bases and 13 bases respectively, with 9 bases between them. This CDR3 has 11 residues. CDR3 sequence reads: CASSFSRGLFF. DNA of the CDR3: TGTGCCAGCAGTTTTAGTAGGGGACTGTTTTTT.

V usage is TRBV11-2 and J usage is TRBJ2-3; D is unresolved. The CDR3 consists of 13 residues. Germline CDR1 reads SGHAT; CDR2 reads FQNNGV. V lost 4 bases and J lost 5, with 10 bases in between. The CDR3 protein is CASSSEMGDTQYF. The DNA for the CDR3 is TGTGCCAGCAGCTCGGAGATGGGAGATACGCAGTATTTT.

This chain joins TRBV15 and TRBJ2-7, with 15 bases lining up with TRBD2. CDR1 and CDR2 from the germline V gene are LNHNV and YYDKDF (reference sequence). Germline trimming cut 1 base from V and 6 bases from J; bases unmatched to any gene: 4. The CDR3 totals 16 residues. CDR3 sequence (DNA): TGTGCCACCAGCAGAGCAAGGGGACTAGCGGGAGGCGAGCAGTACTTC. This translates into CATSRARGLAGGEQYF.

The rearrangement joins TRBV29-1 to TRBJ2-7; D is unclear. Germline V lookup: CDR1 SQVTM, CDR2 ANQGSEA. Between the trimmed V and J ends, which lost 5 bases and 2 bases, there was a span of 13 bases. The CDR3 runs to 13 residues. The CDR3 loop is CSVTGEATYEQYF. CDR3 DNA: TGCAGCGTTACCGGTGAGGCCACCTACGAGCAGTACTTC.

The genes are TRBV5-4 and TRBJ1-2; no clear D. The CDR3 extends over 13 amino acids. The V end lost 0 bases, the J end lost 7 bases, and 10 bases lay between the germline ends. CDR1 is SGHNT and CDR2 is YYREEE in the germline V gene (reference sequence). The CDR3, as DNA: TGTGCCAGCAGCTTGGGTCCTACCCGTGGCTACACCTTC. It is translated as CASSLGPTRGYTF.

The chain has TRBV7-8 and TRBJ1-1; a weak D match, TRBD1 (6 bases). The V and J ends lost 0 bases and 11 bases respectively, with 16 bases between them. CDR1 and CDR2 from the germline V gene are SGHVS and FQNEAQ. There are 14 residues in the CDR3. The CDR3 reads CASSLALRGQGAFF. For the CDR3, the DNA is TGTGCCAGCAGCTTAGCGTTGAGGGGACAAGGGGCTTTCTTT.

The chain uses TRBV2 and TRBJ2-7, with a weak D call TRBD2 (6 bases). The CDR3 has 13 amino acids. V dropped 9 bases and J dropped 6 bases, with 18 bases sitting between them. Looked up from germline, CDR1 is SNHLY and CDR2 is FYNNEI. CDR3 protein: CASGGINAGEQYF. The CDR3 DNA reads as TGTGCCAGTGGAGGGATCAATGCGGGCGAGCAGTACTTC.

This chain uses TRBV6-4 with TRBJ2-1, with D possibly matching TRBD2 (6 bases). This CDR3 comprises 15 residues. The V end was cut by 7 bases, the J end by 7 bases, with 20 bases between. Germline V CDR1 and CDR2: MRHNA, SNTAGT. The CDR3 loop reads CASNRSSVKSNEQFF. The CDR3 nucleotides read TGTGCCAGCAACCGTTCTAGCGTAAAGTCGAATGAGCAGTTCTTC.

The V gene is TRBV28, the J gene TRBJ2-7; 7 nucleotides agree with TRBD2. This CDR3 is built from 16 residues. CDR1 is MDHEN, CDR2 SYDVKM, per germline. V was pared by 4 bases and J by 5 bases, with 14 bases of the junction left unmatched. The CDR3 nucleotides read TGTGCCAGCAGTTCCCCGGAGGAGCGGGGTGCCCACGAGCAGTACTTC. It codes for CASSSPEERGAHEQYF.

The chain has TRBV5-1 and TRBJ2-3, with 11 positions matching TRBD2. Germline CDR1 reads SGHRS; CDR2 reads YFSETQ. The junction had 1 base not matched to a gene; V was cut back by 2 bases and J by 2 bases. The length of the CDR3 is 15 residues. As DNA, the CDR3 is TGCGCCAGCAGCTTACTAGCGGGAGTCACAGATACGCAGTATTTT. Translated: CASSLLAGVTDTQYF.

This chain uses TRBV15 with TRBJ1-2; D remains unclear. Germline values: CDR1 LNHNV, CDR2 YYDKDF (reference sequence). The CDR3 contains 14 residues. Trimming shortened V by 5 bases and J by 0 bases, and 10 bases separated the two germline ends. CDR3: CATSGGIPNYGYTF. CDR3 nucleotide sequence: TGTGCCACCAGCGGCGGGATTCCTAACTATGGCTACACCTTC.